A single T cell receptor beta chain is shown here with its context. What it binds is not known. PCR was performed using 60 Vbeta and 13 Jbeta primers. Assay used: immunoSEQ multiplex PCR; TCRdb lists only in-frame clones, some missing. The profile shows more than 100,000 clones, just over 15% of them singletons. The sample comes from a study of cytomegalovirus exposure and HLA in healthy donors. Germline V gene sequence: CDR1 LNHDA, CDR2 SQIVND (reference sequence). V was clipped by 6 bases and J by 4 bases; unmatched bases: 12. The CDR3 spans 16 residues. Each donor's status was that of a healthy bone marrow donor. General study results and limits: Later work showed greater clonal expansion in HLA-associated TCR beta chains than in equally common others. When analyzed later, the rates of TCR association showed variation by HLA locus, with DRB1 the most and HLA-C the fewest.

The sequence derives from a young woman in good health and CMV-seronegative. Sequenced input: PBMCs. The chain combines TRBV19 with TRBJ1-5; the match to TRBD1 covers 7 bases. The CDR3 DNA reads TGTGCCAGTAGCGCGTCTCGGGGACAGATTAATCAGCCCCAGCATTTT. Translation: CASSASRGQINQPQHF.